This T cell receptor (beta chain) originates from a study of Ad26.COV2.S vaccination and SARS-CoV-2 variants. Overall study context: Donor got 5x10^10 or 1x10^11 viral particles of Ad26.COV2.S. Points from the study as a whole: Measurements of TCR breadth and depth may have given underestimates of the total T cell responses.

Concerning this clone: The target antigen is unknown.

The CDR3 spans 13 residues. Trimming pared 4 bases from V and 5 bases from J, leaving 9 bases between. CDR1 is MNHEY, CDR2 SMNVEV, per germline (reference sequence). TCRdb keeps only in-frame clones here, not all; method: immunoSEQ multiplex PCR. The top ten hold 9.5% to 15% of the sample, which has fewer than 500,000 clones, around nine tenths seen once. Treatment indicated: roughly 18 received Ad26.COV2.S at low or high dose, single or two shots; 5 received placebo; per-sample allocation not given. Specimens were obtained on day 63 following the first vaccine or placebo injection. This chain connects TRBV27 to TRBJ2-1; a possible D gene is TRBD2 (6 bases). This receptor was taken from a person aged 18-60 years who received the Ad26.COV2.S COVID-19 vaccine or a placebo. Sample: peripheral blood, taken in a trial of Ad26.COV2.S vaccine versus placebo. CDR3 sequence: CASSSGTDNEQFF. CDR3 DNA sequence: TGTGCCAGCAGTTCTGGGACTGACAATGAGCAGTTCTTC.